This TCR beta chain was sequenced for a study of CD8 T cells in Susac syndrome. Study-level results: The study recognized that its TCR sequencing and HLA analysis covered a relatively small number of individuals.

Relapsing-remitting disease, either stable or active, was present in the treatment-naive patients who were the multiple sclerosis controls. Negative isolation was used for CD8+ and CD4+ T cells, and FACS enrichment was applied to TEMRA cells. Random hexamers were used to reverse transcribe roughly 0.5 to 1 ug of RNA. Amplification of TCR beta CDR3 across 54 Vbeta and 13 Jbeta was performed with immunoSEQ multiplex PCR. TCRdb itself ran the immunoSEQ multiplex PCR reads through MiXCR, one entry per CDR3 protein. The sample has tens of thousands of distinct CDR3 sequences; nearly 96% are singletons. About this clonotype itself: Its antigen is unknown.

Sequenced input: CD4+ T cells from PBMCs. This TCR came from a human donor with multiple sclerosis.

CDR3 residues: CSARDRVGTGSYEQYF. DNA of the CDR3: TGCAGTGCTAGAGACAGAGTCGGGACAGGTTCCTACGAGCAGTACTTC. This chain links TRBV20-1 with TRBJ2-7, with 8 positions matching TRBD1. The V gene's germline CDR1 is DFQATT and CDR2 SNEGSKA (reference sequence). This CDR3 contains 16 residues. V shed 0 bases, J shed 1 base, and the junction held 8 bases outside the gene matches.